This T cell receptor beta chain was retrieved from a study of cytomegalovirus exposure and HLA in healthy donors. Study-wide points: Despite most TCR sequences being rare, some public TCRs occurred in many donors. In a later analysis, TCR beta V- and J-gene trimming showed a link to a missense DCLRE1C variant.

Details on this clone: No antigen is known for it.

PCR used 60 Vbeta primers and 13 Jbeta primers. Assay: immunoSEQ multiplex PCR; the TCRdb copy retains only in-frame clones and omits some. The top ten hold about 2.2% of the sample, which has about 170,000 clones, over 75% seen once. CDR3 length: 13 residues. The V end was cut by 4 bases, the J end by 6 bases, with 12 bases between. CDR1 and CDR2 (germline): ENHRY, SYGVKD. The chain joins TRBV10-3 to TRBJ1-2; D perhaps matches TRBD1 (6 bases). Input material: PBMCs. The clonotype comes from a male donor in good health and CMV-seronegative. CDR3 region: CAISAVSGDGYTF. CDR3 in DNA: TGTGCCATCAGTGCAGTATCAGGGGATGGCTACACCTTC.